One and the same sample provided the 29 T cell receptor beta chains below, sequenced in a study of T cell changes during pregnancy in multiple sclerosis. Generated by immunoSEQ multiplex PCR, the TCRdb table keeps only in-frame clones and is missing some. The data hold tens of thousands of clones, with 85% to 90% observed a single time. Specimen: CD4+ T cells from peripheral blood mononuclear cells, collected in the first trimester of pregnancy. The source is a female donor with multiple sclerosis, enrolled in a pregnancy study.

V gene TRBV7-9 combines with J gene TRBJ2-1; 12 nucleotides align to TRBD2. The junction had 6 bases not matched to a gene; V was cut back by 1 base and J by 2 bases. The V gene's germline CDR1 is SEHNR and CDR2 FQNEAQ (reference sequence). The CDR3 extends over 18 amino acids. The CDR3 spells CASSLGLAGGITYNEQFF. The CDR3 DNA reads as TGTGCCAGCAGCTTAGGCCTAGCGGGAGGGATAACCTACAATGAGCAGTTCTTC.

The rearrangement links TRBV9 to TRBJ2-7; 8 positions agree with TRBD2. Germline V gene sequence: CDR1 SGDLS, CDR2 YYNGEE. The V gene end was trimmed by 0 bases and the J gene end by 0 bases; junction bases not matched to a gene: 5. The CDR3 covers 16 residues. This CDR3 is CASSVGAGTSSYEQYF. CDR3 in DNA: TGTGCCAGCAGCGTAGGCGCCGGGACTAGCTCCTACGAGCAGTACTTC.

The CDR3 spells CASSYGGYYEQYF. The CDR3 nucleotides read TGTGCCAGCAGTTACGGCGGATACTACGAGCAGTACTTC. The rearrangement links TRBV6-6 to TRBJ2-7; D is uncertain. The CDR3 has 13 amino acids. Germline V gene sequence: CDR1 MNHNY, CDR2 SVGAGI (reference sequence). V was cut by 2 bases and J by 3 bases, with 8 bases left in between.

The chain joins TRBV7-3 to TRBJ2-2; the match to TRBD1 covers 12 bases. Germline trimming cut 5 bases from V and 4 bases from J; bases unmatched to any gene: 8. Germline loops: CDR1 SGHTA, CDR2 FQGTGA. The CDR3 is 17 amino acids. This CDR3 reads CASSLGTGGAGTGELFF. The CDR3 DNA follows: TGTGCCAGCAGCCTGGGGACAGGGGGCGCGGGCACCGGGGAGCTGTTTTTT.

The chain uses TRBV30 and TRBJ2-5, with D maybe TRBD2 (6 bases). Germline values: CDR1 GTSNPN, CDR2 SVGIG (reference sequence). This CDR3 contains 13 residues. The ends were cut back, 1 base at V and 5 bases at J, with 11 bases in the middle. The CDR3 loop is CAWSEAGLETQYF. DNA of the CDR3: TGTGCCTGGAGTGAGGCGGGGCTGGAGACCCAGTACTTC.

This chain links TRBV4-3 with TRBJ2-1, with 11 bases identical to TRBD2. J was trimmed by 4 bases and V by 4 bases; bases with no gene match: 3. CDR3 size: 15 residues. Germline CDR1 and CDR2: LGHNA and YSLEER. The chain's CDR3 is CASSRRLAGYNEQFF. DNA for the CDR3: TGCGCCAGCAGCCGCCGACTAGCGGGGTACAATGAGCAGTTCTTC.

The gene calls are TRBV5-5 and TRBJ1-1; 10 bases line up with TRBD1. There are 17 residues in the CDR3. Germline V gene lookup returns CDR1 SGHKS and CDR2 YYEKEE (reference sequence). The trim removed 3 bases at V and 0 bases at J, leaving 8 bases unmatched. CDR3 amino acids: CASSSLGQGGMNTEAFF. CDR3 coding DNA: TGTGCCAGCAGCTCACTCGGACAGGGGGGAATGAACACTGAAGCTTTCTTT.

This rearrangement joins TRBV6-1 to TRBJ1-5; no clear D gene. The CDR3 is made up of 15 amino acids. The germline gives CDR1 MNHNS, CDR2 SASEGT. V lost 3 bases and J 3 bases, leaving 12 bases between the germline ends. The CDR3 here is CASSDPTEYNQPQHF. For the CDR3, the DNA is TGTGCCAGCAGTGACCCTACGGAGTACAATCAGCCCCAGCATTTT.

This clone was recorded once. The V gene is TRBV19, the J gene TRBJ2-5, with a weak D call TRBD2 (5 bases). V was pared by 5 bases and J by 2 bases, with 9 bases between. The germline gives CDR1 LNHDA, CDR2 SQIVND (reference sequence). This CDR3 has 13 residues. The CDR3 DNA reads TGTGCCAGTAGTCCGGGGAATCAAGAGACCCAGTACTTC. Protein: CASSPGNQETQYF.

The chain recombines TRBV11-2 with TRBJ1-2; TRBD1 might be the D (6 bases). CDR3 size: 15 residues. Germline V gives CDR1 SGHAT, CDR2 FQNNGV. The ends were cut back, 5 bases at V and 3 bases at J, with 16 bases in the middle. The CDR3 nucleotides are TGTGCCAGCAGCCCCGGAGGACAGACCTACTATGGCTACACCTTC. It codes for CASSPGGQTYYGYTF.

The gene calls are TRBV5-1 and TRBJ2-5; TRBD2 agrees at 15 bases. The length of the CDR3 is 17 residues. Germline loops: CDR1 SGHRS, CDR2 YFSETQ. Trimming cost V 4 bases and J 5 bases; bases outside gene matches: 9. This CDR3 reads CASSRTSGRAVAETQYF. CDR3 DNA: TGCGCCAGCAGCCGGACTAGCGGGAGGGCAGTGGCGGAGACCCAGTACTTC.

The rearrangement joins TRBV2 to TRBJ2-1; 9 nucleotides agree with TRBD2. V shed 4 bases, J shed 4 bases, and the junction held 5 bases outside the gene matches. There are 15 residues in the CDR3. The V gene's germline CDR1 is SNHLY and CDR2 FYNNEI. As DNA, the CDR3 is TGTGCCAGCAGTGGAAGGCTAGCGGGATACAATGAGCAGTTCTTC. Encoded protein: CASSGRLAGYNEQFF.

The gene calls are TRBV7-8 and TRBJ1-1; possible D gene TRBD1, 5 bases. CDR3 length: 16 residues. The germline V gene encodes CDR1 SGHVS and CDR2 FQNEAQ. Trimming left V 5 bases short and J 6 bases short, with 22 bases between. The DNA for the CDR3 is TGTGCCAGCAGCCCCTGGACACTGGGGCAGGGCGCTGAAGCTTTCTTT. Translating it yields CASSPWTLGQGAEAFF. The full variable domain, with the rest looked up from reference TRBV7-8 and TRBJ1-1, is GAGVSQSPRYKVAKRGQDVALRCDPISGHVSLFWYQQALGQGPEFLTYFQNEAQLDKSGLPSDRFFAERPEGSVSTLKIQRTQQEDSAVYLCASSPWTLGQGAEAFFGQGTRLTVV.

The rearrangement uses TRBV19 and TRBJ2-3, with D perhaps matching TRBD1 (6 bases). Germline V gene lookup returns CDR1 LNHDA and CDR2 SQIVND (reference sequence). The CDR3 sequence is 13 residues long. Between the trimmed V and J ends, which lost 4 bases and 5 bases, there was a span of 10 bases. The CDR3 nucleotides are TGTGCCAGTAGTACTACAGGGCAAGATACGCAGTATTTT. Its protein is CASSTTGQDTQYF.

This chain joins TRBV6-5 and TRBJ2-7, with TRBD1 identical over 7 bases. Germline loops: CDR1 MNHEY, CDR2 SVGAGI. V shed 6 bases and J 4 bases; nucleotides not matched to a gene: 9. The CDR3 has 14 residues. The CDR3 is CASSPDRARYEQYF. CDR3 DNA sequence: TGTGCCAGCAGCCCCGACAGGGCCAGGTACGAGCAGTACTTC.

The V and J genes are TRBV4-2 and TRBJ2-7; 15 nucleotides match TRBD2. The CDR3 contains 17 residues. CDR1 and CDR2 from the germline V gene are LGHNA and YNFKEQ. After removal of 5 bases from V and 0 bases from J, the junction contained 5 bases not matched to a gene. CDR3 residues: CASSVRTSGRDSYEQYF. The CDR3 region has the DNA TGTGCCAGCAGCGTACGGACTAGCGGGAGGGACTCCTACGAGCAGTACTTC.

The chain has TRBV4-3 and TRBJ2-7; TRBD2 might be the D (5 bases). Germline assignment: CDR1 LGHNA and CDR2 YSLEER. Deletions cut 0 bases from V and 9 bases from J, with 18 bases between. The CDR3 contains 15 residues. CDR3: CASSQEGPGGLLQYF. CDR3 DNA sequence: TGCGCCAGCAGCCAAGAGGGCCCGGGCGGGTTGTTGCAGTACTTC.

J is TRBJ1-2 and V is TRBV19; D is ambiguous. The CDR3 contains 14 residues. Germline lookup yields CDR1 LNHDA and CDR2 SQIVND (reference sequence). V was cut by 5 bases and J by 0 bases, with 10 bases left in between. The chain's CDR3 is CASSAGGTNYGYTF. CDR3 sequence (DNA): TGTGCCAGTAGTGCCGGAGGAACTAACTATGGCTACACCTTC. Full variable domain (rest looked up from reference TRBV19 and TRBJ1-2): DGGITQSPKYLFRKEGQNVTLSCEQNLNHDAMYWYRQDPGQGLRLIYYSQIVNDFQKGDIAEGYSVSREKKESFPLTVTSAQKNPTAFYLCASSAGGTNYGYTFGSGTRLTVV.

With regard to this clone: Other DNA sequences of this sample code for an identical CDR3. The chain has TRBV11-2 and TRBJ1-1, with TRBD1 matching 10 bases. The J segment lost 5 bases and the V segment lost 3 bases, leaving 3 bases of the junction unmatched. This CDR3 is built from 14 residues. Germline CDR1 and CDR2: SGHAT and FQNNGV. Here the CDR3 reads CASSFRTGGTEAFF. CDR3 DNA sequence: TGTGCCAGCAGCTTCCGGACAGGGGGAACTGAAGCTTTCTTT.

CDR3 sequence: CAWSVSQAGNTIYF. CDR3 DNA: TGTGCCTGGAGTGTATCGCAGGCTGGAAACACCATATATTTT. This chain links TRBV30 with TRBJ1-3; D ambiguous. The germline V gene has CDR1 GTSNPN and CDR2 SVGIG (reference sequence). This CDR3 is built from 14 residues. The V gene lost 0 bases and the J gene lost 2 bases, with 8 bases spanning the gap.

Here the CDR3 reads CASSRGIQGMSQPQHF. The CDR3 nucleotides read TGTGCCAGTAGTAGGGGAATACAGGGAATGTCCCAGCCCCAGCATTTT. The J gene is TRBJ1-5, the V gene TRBV19; D may be TRBD1 (6 bases). From germline, CDR1 is LNHDA and CDR2 SQIVND (reference sequence). Trimming took 4 bases from V and 7 from J, leaving 20 bases between them. The CDR3 sequence is 16 residues long.

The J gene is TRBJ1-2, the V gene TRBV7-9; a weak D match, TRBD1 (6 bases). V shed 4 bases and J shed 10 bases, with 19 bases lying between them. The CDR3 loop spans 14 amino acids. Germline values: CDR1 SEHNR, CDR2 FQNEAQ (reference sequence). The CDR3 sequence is CASSSTPRTAAYTF. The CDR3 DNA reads TGTGCCAGCAGCTCCACTCCCCGGACAGCCGCCTACACCTTC.

CDR3 sequence reads: CASSLDETRRTEAFF. The DNA for the CDR3 is TGTGCCAGCAGCTTAGATGAGACAAGGAGGACTGAAGCTTTCTTT. The V gene is TRBV11-2, the J gene TRBJ1-1; no firm D call. This CDR3 has 15 amino acids. V shed 0 bases and J shed 5 bases, with 13 bases lying between them. Germline V gene lookup returns CDR1 SGHAT and CDR2 FQNNGV.

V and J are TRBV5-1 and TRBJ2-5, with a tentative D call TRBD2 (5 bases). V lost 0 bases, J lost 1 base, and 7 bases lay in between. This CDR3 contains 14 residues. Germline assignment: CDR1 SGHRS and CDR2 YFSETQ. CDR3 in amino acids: CASSLVASQETQYF. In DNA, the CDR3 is TGCGCCAGCAGCTTGGTAGCGAGCCAAGAGACCCAGTACTTC. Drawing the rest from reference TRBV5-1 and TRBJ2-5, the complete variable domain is KAGVTQTPRYLIKTRGQQVTLSCSPISGHRSVSWYQQTPGQGLQFLFEYFSETQRNKGNFPGRFSGRQFSNSRSEMNVSTLELGDSALYLCASSLVASQETQYFGPGTRLLVL.

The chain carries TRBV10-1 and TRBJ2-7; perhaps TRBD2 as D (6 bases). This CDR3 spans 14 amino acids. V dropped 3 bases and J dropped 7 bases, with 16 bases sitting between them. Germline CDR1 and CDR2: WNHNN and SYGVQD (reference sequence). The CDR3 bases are TGCGCCAGCAGTGACCTAGCGAGTTCGGGAGAGCAGTACTTC. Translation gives CASSDLASSGEQYF.

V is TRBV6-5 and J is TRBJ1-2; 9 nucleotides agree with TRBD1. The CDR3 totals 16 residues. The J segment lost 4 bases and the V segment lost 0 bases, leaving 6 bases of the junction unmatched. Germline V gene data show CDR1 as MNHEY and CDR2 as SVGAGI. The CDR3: CASSYSTGGQGYGYTF. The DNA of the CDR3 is TGTGCCAGCAGTTACTCGACAGGGGGACAGGGCTATGGCTACACCTTC.

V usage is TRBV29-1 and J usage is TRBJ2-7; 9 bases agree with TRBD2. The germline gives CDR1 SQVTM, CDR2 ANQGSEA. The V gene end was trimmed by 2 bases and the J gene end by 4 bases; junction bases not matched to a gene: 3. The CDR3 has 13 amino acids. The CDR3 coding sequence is TGCAGCGTTGAAACTACTAGCGGGTACGAGCAGTACTTC. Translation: CSVETTSGYEQYF.

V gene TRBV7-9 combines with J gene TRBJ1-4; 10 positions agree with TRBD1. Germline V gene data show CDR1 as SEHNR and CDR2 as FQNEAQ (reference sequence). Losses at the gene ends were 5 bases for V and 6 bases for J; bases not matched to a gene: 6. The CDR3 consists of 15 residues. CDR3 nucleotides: TGTGCCAGCAGCCAAGCCGGGACAGGGGATGAAAAACTGTTTTTT. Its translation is CASSQAGTGDEKLFF. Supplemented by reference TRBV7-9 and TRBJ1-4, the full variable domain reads DTGVSQNPRHKITKRGQNVTFRCDPISEHNRLYWYRQTLGQGPEFLTYFQNEAQLEKSRLLSDRFSAERPKGSFSTLEIQRTEQGDSAMYLCASSQAGTGDEKLFFGSGTQLSVL.

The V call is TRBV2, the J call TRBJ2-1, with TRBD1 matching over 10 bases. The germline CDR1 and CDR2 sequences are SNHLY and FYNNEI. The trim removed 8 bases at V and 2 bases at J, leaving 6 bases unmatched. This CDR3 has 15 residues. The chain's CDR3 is CASQRDRGAYNEQFF. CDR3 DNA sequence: TGTGCCAGCCAGCGGGACAGGGGTGCCTACAATGAGCAGTTCTTC.